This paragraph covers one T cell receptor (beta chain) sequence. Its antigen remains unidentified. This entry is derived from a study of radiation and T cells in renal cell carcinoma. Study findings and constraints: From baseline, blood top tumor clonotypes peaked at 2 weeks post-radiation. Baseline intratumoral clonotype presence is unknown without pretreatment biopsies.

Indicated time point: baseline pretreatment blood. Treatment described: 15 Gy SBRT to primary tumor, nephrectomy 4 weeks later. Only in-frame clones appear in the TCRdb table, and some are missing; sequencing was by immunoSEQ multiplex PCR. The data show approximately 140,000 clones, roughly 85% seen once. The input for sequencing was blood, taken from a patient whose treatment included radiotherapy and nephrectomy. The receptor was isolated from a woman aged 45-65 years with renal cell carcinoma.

The CDR3 sequence is CASSVPEGAALNEQFF. The CDR3 bases are TGCGCCAGCAGCGTGCCAGAGGGAGCCGCACTTAATGAGCAGTTCTTC. The V and J genes are TRBV5-1 and TRBJ2-1, with D perhaps matching TRBD2 (5 bases). The CDR3 loop spans 16 amino acids. CDR1 SGHRS and CDR2 YFSETQ come from the germline V gene. V lost 4 bases and J lost 7, with 21 bases in between.